Sequencing of this TCR beta chain was carried out in a study of T cell responses to AZD1222 COVID-19 vaccine. Study overall: Second-dose groups at about 4 or about 12 weeks were pooled.

Study results and caveats: Within unmutated variant regions lay the reported targets of nearly half of spike-specific TCRs. Only 5 or 6 AZD1222 recipients were seropositive at baseline. A mostly white British donor set with more females was recruited, and clonal diversity was possibly underestimated.

Note on this clone: Its antigen is currently unknown.

The CDR3 is 17 residues long. With V trimmed by 4 bases and J by 7 bases, 17 bases remained unmatched. Germline CDR1 is LGHDT and CDR2 is YNNKEL (reference sequence). TCRdb keeps only in-frame clones here, not all; method: immunoSEQ multiplex PCR. The data hold some 130,000 clones, with roughly 93% observed a single time. The chain uses TRBV3-1 (or the pseudogene TRBV3-2) and TRBJ1-2, with 8 positions matching TRBD1. The sample was peripheral blood, taken on day 0 of AZD1222 vaccination. This clonotype was obtained from an adult in good health. The CDR3 sequence is CASSRVRDRRLVGGYTF. The CDR3 DNA is TGTGCCAGCAGCCGTGTACGGGACAGGAGACTAGTTGGTGGCTACACCTTC.